Reported below is one TCR beta chain. This clonotype showed up just a few times. Its antigen target is currently unknown. No base quality information exists; no much larger clone differs at one position. These data are taken from a study of T-cell reconstitution after alpha-beta-depleted transplantation in children listed by TCRdb under 2016. Regarding the research as a whole: The study quantitatively tracked T-cell immune reconstitution after TCRalphabeta/CD19-depleted allogeneic hematopoietic cell transplantation in children using TCR repertoire profiling.

V is cut back by 6 bases and J by 4 bases, with 6 bases in the junction unmatched. Looking up the germline V gene yields CDR1 SGHTA and CDR2 FQGNSA. Its CDR3 holds 14 amino acids, cysteine through phenylalanine. The kept DNA is CDR3 alone, 42 bases in frame from the first base. The library was made by PCR. Sequencer: Illumina HiSeq 2500. Molecular barcoding was employed in the preparation of TCR libraries, with unique molecular identifiers being used to normalize TCRbeta repertoire quantification. Starting from the raw public reads, TCRdb applied fastp trimming at Q25, assembled clones with MiXCR and retained in-frame beta chains. Every CDR3 protein is listed once, alongside the most common genes and DNA of its rows. This sample has approximately 640,000 distinct CDR3 sequences in its table, and around 17% of those were observed once. Of the sample, 0.9% to 1.2% is held by the ten largest clones.

This TCR was recovered from a human donor who donated a stem cell graft to a child with acute myeloid leukemia. The chain employs TRBV7-2 and TRBJ2-3; a stretch of 8 junction bases matches TRBD2. The source was PBMCs from the stem cell graft donor, collected from the stem cell graft. The CDR3 in this case is CASRPGGRSDTQYF. In nucleotide form, the sequence is TGTGCCAGCAGACCGGGGGGGAGGTCAGATACGCAGTATTTT. The reference TRBV7-2 and TRBJ2-3 proteins fill in what lies around the CDR3, so the full variable domain reads GAGVSQSPSNKVTEKGKDVELRCDPISGHTALYWYRQSLGQGLEFLIYFQGNSAPDKSGLPSDRFSAERTGGSVSTLTIQRTQQEDSAVYLCASRPGGRSDTQYFGPGTRLTVL.